The rows below give T cell receptor beta chains drawn from one sample of a study. In TCRdb, the 5' RACE reads were re-called with MiXCR into one record per CDR3 protein. The sample shows 35,000 to 50,000 distinct CDR3 sequences, 20% to 25% of them seen only once. The sequenced sample was Tregs sorted from a lymph node. These receptors were taken from a female donor with breast cancer. CDR3s include the opening cysteine and the closing phenylalanine or tryptophan. D genes are given only for firm matches. A row's size may be missing; if present it is once, few, many or a size class.

d_call	clone_size	v_call	j_call	cdr3_nt	cdr3_aa
.	many	TRBV30	TRBJ2-1	TGTGCCTGGAGTGTAATGGGAGGCAACTACAATGAGCAGTTCTTC	CAWSVMGGNYNEQFF
.	.	TRBV20-1	TRBJ2-3	TGCAGTGCTACTTCTACGTACACAGATACGCAGTATTTT	CSATSTYTDTQYF
TRBD2	.	TRBV20-1	TRBJ2-4	TGCAGTGCTTTCGCTAGCGGGTCCAAAAACATTCAGTACTTC	CSAFASGSKNIQYF
TRBD2	few	TRBV9	TRBJ2-2	TGTGCCAGCAGGCAAGGACTAGCGGGAGGGACCACCGGGGAGCTGTTTTTT	CASRQGLAGGTTGELFF
.	.	TRBV5-5	TRBJ2-5	TGTGCCAGCAGCTTGTTCGGGGATGGAGAGACCCAGTACTTC	CASSLFGDGETQYF
TRBD2	once	TRBV12-3/TRBV12-4	TRBJ2-1	TGTGCCAGCAGTTCCCTAGCGGGGAACAATGAGCAGTTCTTC	CASSSLAGNNEQFF
.	many	TRBV4-2	TRBJ2-7	TGTGCCAGCAAAACGATCGGGGGCGGGAGCCGGGACGAGCAGTACTTC	CASKTIGGGSRDEQYF
.	many	TRBV24-1	TRBJ1-2	TGTGCCACCAGTGATTCCTCCCTCCTCGGACAGCCAATGCGGGGCTACACCTTC	CATSDSSLLGQPMRGYTF
.	few	TRBV5-1	TRBJ2-7	TGCGCCAGCAGCTTGGGGGCGGGATTGAACGAGCAGTACTTC	CASSLGAGLNEQYF
.	many	TRBV7-3	TRBJ2-2	TGTGCCAGCAGCTTAAGCGGGAAGGACACCGGGGAGCTGTTTTTT	CASSLSGKDTGELFF
.	many	TRBV5-1	TRBJ2-1	TGCGCCAGCAGCTTGGGTCCGGCCTCCGTCTACAATGAGCAGTTCTTC	CASSLGPASVYNEQFF
.	.	TRBV5-1	TRBJ2-7	TGCGCCAGCAGCTTGGCCAGCTCCTACGAGCAGTACTTC	CASSLASSYEQYF
TRBD1	.	TRBV27	TRBJ1-2	TGTGCCAGCAGTCCGGGACAGGGGCTCGATGGCTACACCTTC	CASSPGQGLDGYTF
.	.	TRBV20-1	TRBJ1-2	TGCAGTGCTAGAGACAGGAGACGGACATCCTATGGCTACACCTTC	CSARDRRRTSYGYTF
TRBD2	few	TRBV10-3	TRBJ2-1	TGTGCCACCACTATGGAAACTAGCGGGTCCTACAATGAGCAGTTCTTC	CATTMETSGSYNEQFF
.	.	TRBV7-9	TRBJ1-5	TGTGCCAGCAGCTTAGCTGGACAGCCCCAGCATTTT	CASSLAGQPQHF
TRBD1	few	TRBV12-3/TRBV12-4	TRBJ1-4	TGTGCCAGCAGTTCTACAGGGGGTTCCTTCGAAAAACTGTTTTTT	CASSSTGGSFEKLFF
.	.	TRBV7-6	TRBJ1-1	TGTGCCAGCAGCTTAGTAGCCTCCCGAGTCCGTGAAGCTTTCTTT	CASSLVASRVREAFF
TRBD2	many	TRBV27	TRBJ2-1	TGTGCCAGCAGCCCTAGAGGGACTAGCGGGAGGGCCGCCAATGAGCAGTTCTTC	CASSPRGTSGRAANEQFF
.	many	TRBV15	TRBJ2-7	TGTGCCACCAGCAGAGCACAGCTAAACGAGCAGTACTTC	CATSRAQLNEQYF
.	many	TRBV4-1	TRBJ1-2	TGCGCCAGCAGCCAAGATCGTGGAGGGTATGGCTACACCTTC	CASSQDRGGYGYTF
.	few	TRBV13	TRBJ1-1	TGTGCCAGCAGCTTAGTTCGGGGAATGAACACTGAAGCTTTCTTT	CASSLVRGMNTEAFF
.	many	TRBV29-1	TRBJ2-3	TGCAGCGTCTCACGGAGGGGAAGCACAGATACGCAGTATTTT	CSVSRRGSTDTQYF
.	.	TRBV6-5	TRBJ1-4	TGTGCCAGCAGTTACTCTTGGGGCAGCGATAATGAAAAACCGTTTTTT	CASSYSWGSDNEKPFF
.	.	TRBV6-1	TRBJ2-2	TGTGCCAGCAGTGAAGTGGTAACCGGGGAGCTGTTTTTT	CASSEVVTGELFF
.	few	TRBV7-2	TRBJ2-3	TGTGCCAGCAGCTTATTTGAGGATACGCAGTATTTT	CASSLFEDTQYF
.	.	TRBV4-1	TRBJ1-1	TGCGCCAGCAGCCAAGAAGGCTTTGAAGCTTTCTTT	CASSQEGFEAFF
.	many	TRBV4-1	TRBJ2-7	TGCGCCAGCAGCCAAGAAGGGCGGATAACCGCCTACGAGCAGTACTTC	CASSQEGRITAYEQYF
.	many	TRBV6-1	TRBJ2-7	TGTGCCAGCAGTGAATACGGTTACGAGCAGTACTTC	CASSEYGYEQYF
TRBD1	.	TRBV4-3	TRBJ1-2	TGCGCCAGCAGCCAAGATCGACAGGGGGCGCCTGGCTACACCTTC	CASSQDRQGAPGYTF
.	.	TRBV5-1	TRBJ2-3	TGCGCCAGCAGCTTGGAGGGGGGCCGGGGCACAGATACGCAATATTTT	CASSLEGGRGTDTQYF
.	.	TRBV6-1	TRBJ1-1	TGTGCCAGCAGTGAAGCGGTCGGGAATTCTGCTTTCTTT	CASSEAVGNSAFF
TRBD2	few	TRBV10-3	TRBJ2-3	TGTGCCATCAGTGACTCGACTAGCGGGAGTGGAGATACGCAGTATTTT	CAISDSTSGSGDTQYF
.	.	TRBV3-1	TRBJ1-5	TGTGCCAGCAGCCAACAGGGCAATCAGCCCCAGCATTTT	CASSQQGNQPQHF
.	.	TRBV5-1	TRBJ2-5	TGCGCCAGCAGCTTGGGAGTGGGGGGCGAAGAGACCCTGTACTTC	CASSLGVGGEETLYF
TRBD1	many	TRBV28	TRBJ2-3	TGTGCCAGCAGTCCGGGGACAGGGCCAAACACAGATACGCAGTATTTT	CASSPGTGPNTDTQYF
.	.	TRBV5-1	TRBJ1-6	TGCGCCAGCAGCCCCGTGAACGGGATGAATTCACCCCTCCACTTT	CASSPVNGMNSPLHF
.	many	TRBV24-1	TRBJ2-5	TGTGCCACCAGTGATTGGGAAAAAGAGACCCAGTACTTC	CATSDWEKETQYF
.	.	TRBV29-1	TRBJ2-1	TGCAGCGTTGAAGATGATTTGCATGGCAATGAGCAGTTCTTC	CSVEDDLHGNEQFF
.	few	TRBV27	TRBJ2-7	TGTGCCAGCCGGCGGATGGGGGGACGGTTGTACGAGCAGTACTTC	CASRRMGGRLYEQYF
TRBD1	.	TRBV7-9	TRBJ1-5	TGTGCCAGCAGCCAAGGACAGGACAATCAGCCCCAGCATTTT	CASSQGQDNQPQHF